Listed below are T cell receptor beta chains from one sample, sequenced in a study of T-cell reconstitution after alpha-beta-depleted transplantation in children. TCRdb recomputed calls from the PCR reads with MiXCR, one row per CDR3 protein. The sample has about a million distinct CDR3 sequences, about 29% seen once. The source material was PBMCs, mostly from graft donor cells, sampled 360 days after TCRalphabeta/CD19-depleted stem cell transplant. These receptors were obtained from a boy in the first two years of life who had a stem cell transplant for SCID, so the T cells may come from the graft donor. Each CDR3 is given with its conserved first and last residue. D genes are given only for firm matches.

>TRBJ2-7|TRBV4-1|NA
CASSPYDTTPYEQYF
>TRBJ2-1|TRBV7-3|TRBD1
CASSLGPAGGRDEQFF
>TRBJ1-4|TRBV20-1|TRBD1
CSAGATGEAEEKLFF
>TRBJ2-3|TRBV7-9|TRBD1
CASSFWTGGMRTDTQYF
>TRBJ2-2|TRBV5-1|NA
CASRTGLSNTGELFF
>TRBJ2-1|TRBV27|TRBD2
CASSSLGLAGGRTYNEQFF
>TRBJ2-1|TRBV6-1|NA
CASSPTGFSEQFF
>TRBJ2-3|TRBV2|NA
CASSRQWTDTQYF
>TRBJ2-7|TRBV13|TRBD2
CASRARGAPGYEQYF
>TRBJ1-1|TRBV5-1|NA
CASMGWRNTEAFF
>TRBJ1-5|TRBV12-3/TRBV12-4|NA
CASSLVRDLRYSNQPQHF
>TRBJ1-1|TRBV7-2|TRBD1
CASSQQGVNTEAFF
>TRBJ2-5|TRBV10-3|TRBD2
CAISERGLPGTQYF
>TRBJ2-3|TRBV5-1|TRBD1
CASSWDRRADTQYF
>TRBJ1-2|TRBV5-1|NA
CASSSGGLGYGYTF
>TRBJ2-7|TRBV6-5|TRBD2
CASSYSLAGAYEQYF